This T cell receptor (beta chain) is drawn from a study of patients and donors after allogeneic stem cell transplantation. TCRdb re-analysed the RT-PCR reads in MiXCR, keeping a single row per CDR3 protein. The table lists about 960,000 distinct CDR3 sequences, around 17% of them singletons. This clonotype was obtained from a human donor who was either an allogeneic HSCT recipient or a stem cell or donor lymphocyte infusion donor (not recorded which). It is not recorded whose cells these are; they may come from a transplant donor. Material: blood, either unsorted or a sorted T cell fraction (not recorded which).

CDR3 amino acids: CSARDRVNMNTEAFF. The CDR3 DNA reads as TGCAGTGCTAGAGATAGGGTCAACATGAACACTGAAGCTTTCTTT. The chain combines TRBV20-1 with TRBJ1-1; D remains unclear. Germline values: CDR1 DFQATT, CDR2 SNEGSKA (reference sequence). The CDR3 length is 15 residues. Trimming left V 0 bases short and J 0 bases short, with 11 bases between.